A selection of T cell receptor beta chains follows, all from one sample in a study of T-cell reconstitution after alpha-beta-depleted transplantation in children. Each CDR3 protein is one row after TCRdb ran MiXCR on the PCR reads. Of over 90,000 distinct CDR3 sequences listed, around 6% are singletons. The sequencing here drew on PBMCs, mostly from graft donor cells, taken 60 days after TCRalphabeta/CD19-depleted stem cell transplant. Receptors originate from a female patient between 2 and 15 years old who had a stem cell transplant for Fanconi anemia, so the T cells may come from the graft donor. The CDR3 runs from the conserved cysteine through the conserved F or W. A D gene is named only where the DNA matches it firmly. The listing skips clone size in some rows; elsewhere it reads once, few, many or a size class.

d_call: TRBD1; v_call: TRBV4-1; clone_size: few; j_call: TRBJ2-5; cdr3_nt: TGCGCCAGCAGCCAAGATCCAGGGGGCGCGATGTTGGAGACCCAGTACTTC; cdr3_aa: CASSQDPGGAMLETQYF
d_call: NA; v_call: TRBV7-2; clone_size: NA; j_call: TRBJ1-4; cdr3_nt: TGTGCCAGCAGCCCCGGACTCCTCCCGGGCGAAAAACTGTTTTTT; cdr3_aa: CASSPGLLPGEKLFF
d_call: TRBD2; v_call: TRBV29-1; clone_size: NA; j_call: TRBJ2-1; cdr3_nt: TGCAGCGCTGACGGGGGGAGGAATGAGCAGTTCTTC; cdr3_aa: CSADGGRNEQFF
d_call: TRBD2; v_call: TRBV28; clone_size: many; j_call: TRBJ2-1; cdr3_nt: TGTGCCAGCAGTCCCTGGACTAGCGGGCAAGTCAATGAGCAGTTCTTC; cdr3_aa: CASSPWTSGQVNEQFF
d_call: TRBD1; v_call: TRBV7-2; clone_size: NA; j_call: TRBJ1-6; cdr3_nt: TGTGCCAGCAGCGTAAGCACAGGGGCCGCGGCTAATTCACCCCTCCACTTT; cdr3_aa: CASSVSTGAAANSPLHF
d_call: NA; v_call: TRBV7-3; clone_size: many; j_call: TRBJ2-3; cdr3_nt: TGTGCCAGCAGCCCATCTCTCACAGATACGCAGTATTTT; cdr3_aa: CASSPSLTDTQYF
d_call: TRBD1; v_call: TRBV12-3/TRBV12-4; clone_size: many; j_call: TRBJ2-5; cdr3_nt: TGTGCCAGCAGTCCGGGACAGGGACGGGAGACCCAGTACTTC; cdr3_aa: CASSPGQGRETQYF
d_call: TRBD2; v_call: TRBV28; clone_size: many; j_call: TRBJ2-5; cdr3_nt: TGTGCCAGCAGTATCCGACTAGCGGGAGTAGAGACCCAGTACTTC; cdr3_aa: CASSIRLAGVETQYF
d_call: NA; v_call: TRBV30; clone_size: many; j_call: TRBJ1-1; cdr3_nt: TGTGCCTGGAGAATGGACAGAAACACTGAAGCTTTCTTT; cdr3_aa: CAWRMDRNTEAFF
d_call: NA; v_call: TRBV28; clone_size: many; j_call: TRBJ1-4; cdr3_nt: TGTGCCAGCAGGAAGAGGAGGGGGGGAAATGAAAAACTGTTTTTT; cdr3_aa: CASRKRRGGNEKLFF
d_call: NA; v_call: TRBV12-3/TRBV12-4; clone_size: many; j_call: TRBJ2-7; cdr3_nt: TGTGCCAGCAGCTCCCATTTCGTCAACGAGCAGTACTTC; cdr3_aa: CASSSHFVNEQYF
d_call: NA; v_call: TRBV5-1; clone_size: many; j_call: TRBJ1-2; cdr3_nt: TGCGCCAGCAGCTTGGAAGGGGGGACTAACTATGGCTACACCTTC; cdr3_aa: CASSLEGGTNYGYTF
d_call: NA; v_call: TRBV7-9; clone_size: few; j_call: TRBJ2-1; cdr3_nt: TGTGCCAGTACTCAGGGATTCCCCCTAAATGAGCAGTTCTTC; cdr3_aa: CASTQGFPLNEQFF
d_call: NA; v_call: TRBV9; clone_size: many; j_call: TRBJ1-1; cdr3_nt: TGTGCCAGCAGCGTAGCTGGCAGGCGAGGGACTGAAGCTTTCTTT; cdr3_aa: CASSVAGRRGTEAFF
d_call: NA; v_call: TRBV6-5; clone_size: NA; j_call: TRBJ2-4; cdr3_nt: TGTGCCAGCAGTTACTCAACGGGAGCCAAATACATTCAGTACTTC; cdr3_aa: CASSYSTGAKYIQYF
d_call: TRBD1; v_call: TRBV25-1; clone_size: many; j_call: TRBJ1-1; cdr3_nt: TGTGCCAGCAGTGGGGGGACAGCCTCGCCAATGAACACTGAAGCTTTCTTT; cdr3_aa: CASSGGTASPMNTEAFF
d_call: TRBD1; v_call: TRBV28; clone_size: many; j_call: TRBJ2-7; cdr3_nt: TGTGCCAGCAGTTTTAATCTGGGACAGGTTACCTACGAGCAGTACTTC; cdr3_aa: CASSFNLGQVTYEQYF
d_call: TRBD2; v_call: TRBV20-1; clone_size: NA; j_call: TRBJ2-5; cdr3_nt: TGCAGTGCTAGACCTGAGATGCGGGAGGAGACCCAGTACTTC; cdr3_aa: CSARPEMREETQYF
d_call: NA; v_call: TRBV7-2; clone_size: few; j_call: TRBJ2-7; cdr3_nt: TGTGCCAGCAGCTTAGAGGTAGCCTACGAGCAGTACTTC; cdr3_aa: CASSLEVAYEQYF
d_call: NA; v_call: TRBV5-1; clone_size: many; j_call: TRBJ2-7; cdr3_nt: TGCGCCAGCAGGAGCGGAAGCTCCTACGAGCAGTACTTC; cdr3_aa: CASRSGSSYEQYF
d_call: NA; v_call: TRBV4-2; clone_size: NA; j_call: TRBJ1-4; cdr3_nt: TGTGCCAGCAGCCAACGGGCAATACCGAATGAAAAACTGTTTTTT; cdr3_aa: CASSQRAIPNEKLFF
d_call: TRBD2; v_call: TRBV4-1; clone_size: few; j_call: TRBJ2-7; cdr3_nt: TGCGCCAGCAGCCAAGGACCTAGCGGGAGCTACGAGCAGTACTTC; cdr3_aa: CASSQGPSGSYEQYF
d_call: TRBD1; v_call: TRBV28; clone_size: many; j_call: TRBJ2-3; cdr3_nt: TGTGCCAGCAGTGCCTCCGGACAGGGCTACACAGATACGCAGTATTTT; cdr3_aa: CASSASGQGYTDTQYF
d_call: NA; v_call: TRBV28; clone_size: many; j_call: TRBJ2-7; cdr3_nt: TGTGCCAGCAGTATTGAAGGGCGATCCTACGAGCAGTACTTC; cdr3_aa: CASSIEGRSYEQYF
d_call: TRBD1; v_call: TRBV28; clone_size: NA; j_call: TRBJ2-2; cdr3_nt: TGTGCCAGCAGTTTATCCTCCGGGACAGTGCTTAACACCGGGGAGCTGTTTTTT; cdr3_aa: CASSLSSGTVLNTGELFF
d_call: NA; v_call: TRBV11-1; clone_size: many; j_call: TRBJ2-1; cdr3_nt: TGTGCCAGCAGGGAGAGCCCGCTAGCGTTTGAGAACTACAATGAGCAGTTCTTC; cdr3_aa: CASRESPLAFENYNEQFF
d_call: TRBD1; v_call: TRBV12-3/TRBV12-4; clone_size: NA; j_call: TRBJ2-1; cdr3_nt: TGTGCCTTCTGTTTAGGACGAATTGGACAGGGGTACTACAATGAGCAGTTCTTC; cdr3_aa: CAFCLGRIGQGYYNEQFF
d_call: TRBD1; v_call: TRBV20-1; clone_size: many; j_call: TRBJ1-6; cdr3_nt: TGCAGTGCTGGATCGGACAGGGAGAATTCACCCCTCCACTTT; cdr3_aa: CSAGSDRENSPLHF
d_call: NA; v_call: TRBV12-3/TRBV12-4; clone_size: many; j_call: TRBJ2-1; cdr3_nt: TGTGCCAGCACCTTTAGGGGGTTCTCCTACAATGAGCAGTTCTTC; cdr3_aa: CASTFRGFSYNEQFF
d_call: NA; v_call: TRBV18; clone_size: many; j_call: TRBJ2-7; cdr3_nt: TGTGCCAGCTCACGTTGGGAGGCAACCTACGAGCAGTACTTC; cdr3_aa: CASSRWEATYEQYF
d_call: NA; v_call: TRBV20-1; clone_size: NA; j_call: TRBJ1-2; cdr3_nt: TGCAGTGCGGGGAGTTTCAACTATGGCTACACCTTC; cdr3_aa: CSAGSFNYGYTF
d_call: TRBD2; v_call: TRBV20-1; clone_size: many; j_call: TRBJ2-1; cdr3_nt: TGCAGTGCCGCCCCGACTAGCGGGGGGCCAGGGGGGGAATTCTTC; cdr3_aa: CSAAPTSGGPGGEFF
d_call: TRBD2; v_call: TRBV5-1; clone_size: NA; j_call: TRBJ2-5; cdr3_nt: TGCGCCAGCAGCTTGGCACTAGCGGGGCAAGAGACCCAGTACTTC; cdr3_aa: CASSLALAGQETQYF
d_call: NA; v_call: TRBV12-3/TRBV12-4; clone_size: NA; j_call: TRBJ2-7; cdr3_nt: TGTGCCAGCAGCCTCTGGGACGGCTCCTACGAGCAGTACTTC; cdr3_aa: CASSLWDGSYEQYF
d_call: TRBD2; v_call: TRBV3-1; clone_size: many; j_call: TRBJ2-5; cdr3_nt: TGTGCCAGCAGCCAAGATCTAATGGTTAGCGGGGGCCCCGAGACCCAGTACTTC; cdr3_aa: CASSQDLMVSGGPETQYF
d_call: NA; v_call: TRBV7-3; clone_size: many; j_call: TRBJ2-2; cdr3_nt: TGTGCCAGCAGCTTAGGTAGCGGGAACACCGGGGAGCTGTTTTTT; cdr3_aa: CASSLGSGNTGELFF
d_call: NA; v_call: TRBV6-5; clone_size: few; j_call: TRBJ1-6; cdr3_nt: TGTGCCAGCAGTTACGCGGGTGAGAATTCACCCCTCCACTTT; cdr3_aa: CASSYAGENSPLHF
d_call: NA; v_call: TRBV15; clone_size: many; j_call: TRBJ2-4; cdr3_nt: TGTGCCACCAGCAGAGTAAGGCTAGCCAAAAACATTCAGTACTTC; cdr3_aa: CATSRVRLAKNIQYF
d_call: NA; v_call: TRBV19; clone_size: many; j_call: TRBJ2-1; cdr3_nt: TGTGCCAGTAGTATCATCTTGAGCTCCTACAATGAGCAGTTCTTC; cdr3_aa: CASSIILSSYNEQFF
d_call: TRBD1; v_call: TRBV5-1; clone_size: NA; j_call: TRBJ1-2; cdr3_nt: TGCGCCAGCAGCTTGGAGACAGGGGGGCATGGCTACACCTTC; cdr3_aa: CASSLETGGHGYTF
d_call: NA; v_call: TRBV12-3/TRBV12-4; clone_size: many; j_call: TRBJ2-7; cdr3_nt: TGTGCCAGCAGTGGGACAGTAGCGGGGTTTTACGAGCAGTACTTC; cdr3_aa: CASSGTVAGFYEQYF
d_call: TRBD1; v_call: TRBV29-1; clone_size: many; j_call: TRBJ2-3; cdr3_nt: TGCAGCGTTGGAACAGGGGGGACAGATACGCAGTATTTT; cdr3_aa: CSVGTGGTDTQYF